This TCR beta chain was retrieved from a study of regulatory T cells in long-lasting Graves disease. CDR3 length equals 13 residues. CDR1 KGHSH and CDR2 LQKENI come from the germline V gene. Trimming shortened V by 1 base and J by 5 bases, and 8 bases separated the two germline ends. Through Arm-PCR of CDR3 regions and iRepertoire HTBI primers, TCR beta libraries were built. TCRdb reprocessed the multiplex PCR reads with MiXCR, giving one entry per CDR3 protein. The profile covers under 500,000 distinct CDR3 sequences, with roughly 20% appearing a single time and under 9% taken by the ten largest. As to time point: persistent/refractory GD, antithyroid drugs over 5 years with positive TRAb. Construction of the TCR library relied on RNA isolated from PBMCs.

This chain links TRBV18 with TRBJ2-5; D is unresolved. Specimen: peripheral blood mononuclear cells (PBMCs), collected when the disease was refractory, from a patient treated with antithyroid drugs. The sequence was collected from a female donor with Graves disease. CDR3 residues: CASSPLDAETQYF. For the CDR3, the DNA is TGTGCCAGCTCACCACTCGATGCGGAGACCCAGTACTTC. The entire variable domain, with the rest obtained from reference TRBV18 and TRBJ2-5, is as follows: NAGVMQNPRHLVRRRGQEARLRCSPMKGHSHVYWYRQLPEEGLKFMVYLQKENIIDESGMPKERFSAEFPKEGPSILRIQQVVRGDSAAYFCASSPLDAETQYFGPGTRLLVL.